This T cell receptor (beta chain) was identified in a study of T cells expressing NK-cell markers. As for the study in general: Seven sequenced donors out of eight were HCMV-seropositive, one seronegative.

Reprocessing the 5' RACE reads, TCRdb reports a single entry for every CDR3 protein and omits DNA. This table lists about 410,000 distinct CDR3 sequences. Germline V gene data show CDR1 as LNHDA and CDR2 as SQIVND (reference sequence). This CDR3 spans 14 amino acids. Study-level results: It is unclear if expanded NKG2C-expressing clones target HCMV antigens.

On this clonotype: Its matching antigen is unknown.

The clonotype was recovered from a woman in her 50s in good health. Material for sequencing was blood T cells: a sorted CD56 or NKG2C T cell subset, CD4+ or CD8+ T cells, or bulk PBMC T cells (not recorded which). The chain uses TRBV19 and TRBJ2-7; TCRdb's D call of TRBD1 is untestable without DNA. The CDR3 sequence is CASRGQGETYEQYF.